The sequence of this T cell receptor beta chain was determined in a study of blood T cells in healthy people across ages. The CDR3 is made up of 13 amino acids. Deletions cut 6 bases from V and 1 base from J, with 9 bases between. Study-wide results and caveats: With age, beta diversity per million T cells declined roughly linearly, significantly by approximately 41.

As for this clonotype: The antigen remains undetermined.

Through a sample-barcoded 5' primer and a J-beta primer mix, a second PCR was run for roughly 6 to 11 cycles. TCRdb independently ran MiXCR on the 5' RACE reads; one entry per CDR3 protein. This sample carries 650,000 or so distinct CDR3 sequences, over 40% of them seen once, and the ten largest clones take 13%. Samples each yielded at least 5 micrograms of total RNA. V usage is TRBV12-3 or TRBV12-4 and J usage is TRBJ1-1; D ambiguous. The receptor's source is a woman older than 75 in good health. The sequencing sample was made of blood. The CDR3 protein is CASRVLENTEAFF. DNA for the CDR3: TGTGCCAGCAGGGTATTAGAGAACACTGAAGCTTTCTTT.